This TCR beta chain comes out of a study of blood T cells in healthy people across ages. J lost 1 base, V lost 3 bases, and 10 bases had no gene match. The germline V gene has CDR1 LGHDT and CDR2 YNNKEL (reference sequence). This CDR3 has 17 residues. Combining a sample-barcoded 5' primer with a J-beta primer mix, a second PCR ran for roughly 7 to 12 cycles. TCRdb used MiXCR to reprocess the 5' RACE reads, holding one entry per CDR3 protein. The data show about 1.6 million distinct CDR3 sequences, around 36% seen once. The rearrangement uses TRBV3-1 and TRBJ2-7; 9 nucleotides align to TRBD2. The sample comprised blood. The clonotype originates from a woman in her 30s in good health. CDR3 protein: CASSHRKASGTSYEQYF. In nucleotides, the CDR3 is TGTGCCAGCAGCCACCGTAAGGCTAGCGGGACATCCTACGAGCAGTACTTC.